The rows below give T cell receptor beta chains drawn from one sample of a study of blood T cells in healthy people across ages. A single record per CDR3 protein comes from TCRdb applying MiXCR to the 5' RACE reads. Of about a million distinct CDR3 sequences in the sample, around 48% are singletons; the top ten hold roughly 13%. The sequenced sample was blood. The receptors here all came from a man aged 25 to 40 in good health. The CDR3 runs from the conserved cysteine through the conserved F or W. The D gene is left open where the match is weak. Clone sizes are given selectively: once, few, many, or a class where the clone is expanded.

16,TRBJ2-1,.,few,TRBV4-1,CASSHRTASSYNEQFF,TGCGCCAGCAGCCATAGGACGGCGAGCTCCTACAATGAGCAGTTCTTC
12,TRBJ2-1,TRBD1,few,TRBV7-2,CASSLRWDRQFF,TGTGCCAGCAGCTTAAGGTGGGACAGACAGTTCTTC
14,TRBJ1-6,.,few,TRBV6-4,CASSARETNSPLHF,TGTGCCAGCAGTGCCCGTGAGACTAATTCACCCCTCCACTTT
17,TRBJ2-3,.,.,TRBV12-3/TRBV12-4,CASSFQVGRASTDTQYF,TGTGCCAGCAGTTTCCAAGTGGGCAGAGCTAGCACAGATACGCAGTATTTT
16,TRBJ1-2,.,once,TRBV6-5,CASSSSGTTPNYGYTF,TGTGCCAGCAGTTCGTCCGGGACGACCCCTAACTATGGCTACACCTTC
12,TRBJ2-1,.,.,TRBV7-9,CASSSTRDEQFF,TGTGCCAGCAGCTCTACTAGAGATGAGCAGTTCTTC
17,TRBJ1-1,TRBD1,.,TRBV15,CATSRLDRGQRNTEAFF,TGTGCCACCAGCAGACTCGACAGGGGGCAGAGGAACACTGAAGCTTTCTTT
16,TRBJ2-5,.,many,TRBV2,CASSEGTEKYQETQYF,TGTGCCAGCAGCGAAGGGACTGAAAAGTACCAAGAGACCCAGTACTTC
14,TRBJ1-2,TRBD1,few,TRBV6-6,CASSYSQGVKGYTF,TGTGCCAGCAGTTACTCTCAGGGGGTCAAAGGCTACACCTTC
15,TRBJ1-6,.,.,TRBV6-2/TRBV6-3,CASSDGQLYNSPLHF,TGTGCCAGCAGTGACGGACAGCTCTATAATTCACCCCTCCACTTT
12,TRBJ2-3,.,.,TRBV29-1,CSAGGTLDTQYF,TGCAGCGCCGGAGGTACTTTGGACACGCAGTATTTT
18,TRBJ2-5,TRBD2,few,TRBV7-2,CASSLVQRGAPSTETQYF,TGTGCCAGCAGCTTAGTGCAGCGGGGGGCCCCCAGTACTGAGACCCAGTACTTC
17,TRBJ1-4,.,.,TRBV20-1,CSARDYFTDAINEKLFF,TGCAGTGCTAGAGATTATTTTACGGACGCGATTAATGAAAAACTGTTTTTT
17,TRBJ2-3,TRBD1,few,TRBV10-3,CAISDGRSGGDPDTQYF,TGTGCCATCAGTGACGGTCGCTCAGGGGGCGACCCAGATACGCAGTATTTT
14,TRBJ2-1,.,many,TRBV5-1,CASSLGQVDNEQFF,TGCGCCAGCAGCTTGGGACAGGTTGACAATGAGCAGTTCTTC
15,TRBJ1-2,TRBD1,.,TRBV5-1,CASSLEQGSYYGYTF,TGCGCCAGCAGCTTGGAACAGGGGAGTTACTATGGCTACACCTTC
12,TRBJ2-1,.,.,TRBV12-3/TRBV12-4,CACKTYYNEQFF,TGTGCCTGCAAAACGTACTACAATGAGCAGTTCTTC
15,TRBJ1-4,TRBD1,.,TRBV6-5,CASGERTGMREKLFF,TGTGCCAGCGGCGAGAGGACAGGGATGCGCGAAAAACTGTTTTTT
16,TRBJ2-1,.,.,TRBV6-5,CASSYSSAPGVSEQFF,TGTGCCAGCAGTTACTCGAGCGCCCCAGGGGTTAGTGAGCAGTTCTTC
15,TRBJ1-1,TRBD1,.,TRBV4-3,CASSPDTGTGAEAFF,TGCGCCAGCAGCCCAGATACCGGGACAGGGGCCGAAGCTTTCTTT
14,TRBJ1-2,TRBD1,once,TRBV29-1,CSVEVENRGKGYTF,TGCAGCGTTGAAGTGGAGAACAGGGGGAAAGGCTACACCTTC
13,TRBJ2-3,.,.,TRBV3-1,CTSSQGGSGTQYF,TGTACCAGCAGCCAAGGCGGTTCGGGTACGCAGTATTTT